These 19 T cell receptor beta chains came from one sample sequenced in a study of blood T cell repertoires in COVID-19. Profiled with immunoSEQ multiplex PCR; TCRdb holds only in-frame clones, not every one. The profile shows approximately 40,000 clones, approximately 90% of them singletons. Sequenced material: peripheral blood. The receptor set was obtained from a man aged 35-49 years with COVID-19, enrolled during active disease.

V and J are TRBV7-9 and TRBJ1-1; D possibly corresponds to TRBD1 (5 bases). This CDR3 spans 15 amino acids. In germline, CDR1 is SEHNR, CDR2 FQNEAQ (reference sequence). V was shortened by 1 base and J by 0 bases, with 9 bases between the two germline ends. CDR3 DNA sequence: TGTGCCAGCAGCTTAGTTTCAGGGATGAACACTGAAGCTTTCTTT. Translation gives CASSLVSGMNTEAFF.

The rearrangement joins TRBV3-1 (or the pseudogene TRBV3-2) to TRBJ1-2, with a possible D match to TRBD1 (6 bases). This CDR3 is 13 amino acids long. Germline V gene lookup returns CDR1 LGHDT and CDR2 YNNKEL (reference sequence). Trimming took off 4 bases at V and 7 bases at J, with 13 bases between the two ends. The CDR3 DNA reads as TGTGCCAGCAGCCTTACAGGGCCCTCTGGCTACACCTTC. Its protein product is CASSLTGPSGYTF.

This chain links TRBV9 with TRBJ2-5; 14 bases line up with TRBD2. CDR1 and CDR2 (germline): SGDLS, YYNGEE. Germline trimming cut 3 bases from V and 2 bases from J; bases unmatched to any gene: 12. The CDR3 length is 19 residues. In nucleotides, the CDR3 is TGTGCCAGCAGCGCTCCCAGACTAGCGGGAGGGCCTCGACAAGAGACCCAGTACTTC. Translated: CASSAPRLAGGPRQETQYF.

This clone was counted once. The J gene is TRBJ2-5, the V gene TRBV7-3, with D possibly matching TRBD2 (5 bases). The V gene lost 1 base and the J gene lost 5 bases, with 8 bases spanning the gap. CDR1 and CDR2 from the germline V gene are SGHTA and FQGTGA. The CDR3 is 13 residues long. DNA for the CDR3: TGTGCCAGCAGCTTAATTGGGGAGGAGACCCAGTACTTC. Its protein is CASSLIGEETQYF.

The chain employs TRBV6-5 and TRBJ2-5; 8 bases line up with TRBD1. V lost 10 bases and J lost 4; bases outside the gene matches: 14. Germline CDR1 is MNHEY and CDR2 is SVGAGI. CDR3 size: 15 residues. The CDR3 loop is CATTFQGARGETQYF. The CDR3, as DNA: TGTGCCACCACATTCCAGGGGGCTCGGGGAGAGACCCAGTACTTC.

This clone has just a few counts. This chain uses TRBV2 with TRBJ2-3; 8 bases align to TRBD1. The CDR3 consists of 16 residues. V lost 3 bases, J lost 2 bases, and 7 bases stayed unmatched. Germline assignment: CDR1 SNHLY and CDR2 FYNNEI. The CDR3 protein is CASSDSQGANTDTQYF. The CDR3 DNA sequence: TGTGCCAGCAGTGATTCGCAGGGGGCGAACACAGATACGCAGTATTTT.

V gene TRBV2 combines with J gene TRBJ2-3, with TRBD2 identical over 11 bases. V dropped 8 bases and J dropped 4; count of bases not matched to a gene: 8. Germline V gene lookup returns CDR1 SNHLY and CDR2 FYNNEI. The CDR3 has 15 amino acids. As DNA, the CDR3 is TGTGCCAGCTGGCCGGGACTAGCGGTCGCAGATACGCAGTATTTT. Translated, it gives CASWPGLAVADTQYF.

J is TRBJ2-2 and V is TRBV15; 7 bases align to TRBD1. Germline values: CDR1 LNHNV, CDR2 YYDKDF (reference sequence). V was pared by 3 bases and J by 5 bases, with 6 bases of the junction left unmatched. The CDR3 has 15 residues. CDR3 protein: CATSRERQGTGELFF. The CDR3 nucleotides are TGTGCCACCAGCAGGGAACGACAGGGTACCGGGGAGCTGTTTTTT.

This chain joins TRBV9 and TRBJ2-1; D may be TRBD1 (6 bases). Germline V gene data show CDR1 as SGDLS and CDR2 as YYNGEE. V lost 0 bases and J 3 bases, leaving 10 bases between the germline ends. The CDR3 loop spans 15 amino acids. The CDR3 coding sequence is TGTGCCAGCAGCGTAGGGGGGCGCGACTACAATGAGCAGTTCTTC. This sequence encodes CASSVGGRDYNEQFF.

This chain connects TRBV19 to TRBJ1-2; D perhaps matches TRBD1 (6 bases). This CDR3 comprises 13 residues. CDR1 and CDR2 from the germline V gene are LNHDA and SQIVND (reference sequence). Trimming cost V 5 bases and J 7 bases, with 14 bases left between them. CDR3 sequence reads: CASSFGRGVGYTF. The CDR3 DNA follows: TGTGCCAGTAGTTTCGGCAGGGGAGTTGGCTACACCTTC.

This chain connects TRBV5-1 to TRBJ2-7; 8 bases align to TRBD2. V lost 7 bases to trimming and J lost 6 bases; unmatched junction nucleotides: 12. Germline loops: CDR1 SGHRS, CDR2 YFSETQ. The CDR3 spans 14 residues. The CDR3 here is CASHFGAGASEQYF. CDR3 sequence (DNA): TGCGCCAGCCACTTCGGAGCGGGAGCGAGCGAGCAGTACTTC.

This chain links TRBV28 with TRBJ1-5; D is ambiguous. The CDR3 is 14 amino acids. The germline V gene has CDR1 MDHEN and CDR2 SYDVKM. V was shortened by 6 bases and J by 1 base, with 10 bases between the two germline ends. DNA of the CDR3: TGTGCCAGCAGGATCCTAGCGAGCAATCAGCCCCAGCATTTT. Its protein is CASRILASNQPQHF.

The chain employs TRBV4-1 and TRBJ1-2; D gene uncertain. The CDR3 spans 13 residues. Trimming stripped 0 bases from V and 8 bases from J, with 10 bases between. The germline V gene encodes CDR1 MGHRA and CDR2 YSYEKL. The CDR3 reads CASSQDPDTGYTF. CDR3 bases: TGCGCCAGCAGCCAAGATCCCGACACCGGCTACACCTTC.

V gene TRBV2 combines with J gene TRBJ1-5; D remains ambiguous. V lost 0 bases, J lost 1 base, and 10 bases lay in between. Germline values: CDR1 SNHLY, CDR2 FYNNEI. This CDR3 has 16 amino acids. CDR3 in DNA: TGTGCCAGCAGTGAAGCCCGGGGATTAAGCAATCAGCCCCAGCATTTT. Amino acid sequence: CASSEARGLSNQPQHF.

This chain joins TRBV11-2 and TRBJ2-7; D unresolved. V was clipped by 3 bases and J by 6 bases, with 21 bases between them. The germline gives CDR1 SGHAT, CDR2 FQNNGV. CDR3 size: 16 residues. CDR3 in amino acids: CASSFLGDPRIGEQYF. CDR3 nucleotides: TGTGCCAGCAGCTTTCTGGGCGACCCAAGGATCGGCGAGCAGTACTTC. Variable domain in full (rest from reference TRBV11-2 and TRBJ2-7): EAGVAQSPRYKIIEKRQSVAFWCNPISGHATLYWYQQILGQGPKLLIQFQNNGVVDDSQLPKDRFSAERLKGVDSTLKIQPAKLEDSAVYLCASSFLGDPRIGEQYFGPGTRLTVT.

This rearrangement joins TRBV19 to TRBJ1-6; D may be TRBD1 (5 bases). The CDR3 sequence is 15 residues long. V was pared by 5 bases and J by 8 bases, with 16 bases between. CDR1 and CDR2 from the germline V gene are LNHDA and SQIVND (reference sequence). For the CDR3, the DNA is TGTGCCAGTAGTGAGCTGACAGTTAGTTATTCACCCCTCCACTTT. Encoded protein: CASSELTVSYSPLHF.

The chain employs TRBV30 and TRBJ2-7; 12 bases match TRBD2. CDR1 is GTSNPN and CDR2 is SVGIG in the germline V gene (reference sequence). The CDR3 is 15 amino acids. The V and J ends lost 2 bases and 4 bases, in that order; junction bases with no gene match: 6. The CDR3: CAWSLQTSGRYEQYF. The CDR3 DNA is TGTGCCTGGAGTCTCCAGACTAGCGGGAGATACGAGCAGTACTTC.

A few counts support this clone. The chain's CDR3 is CSASRGSGTYNEQFF. The CDR3 DNA follows: TGCAGTGCTAGTAGGGGGAGCGGCACCTACAATGAGCAGTTCTTC. This chain joins TRBV20-1 and TRBJ2-1; D may be TRBD1 (6 bases). The CDR3 is 15 amino acids. Looked up from germline, CDR1 is DFQATT and CDR2 is SNEGSKA (reference sequence). V was pared by 3 bases and J by 2 bases, with 14 bases between.

This clone was counted only a few times. The V gene is TRBV6-4, the J gene TRBJ2-3, with a tentative D call TRBD2 (6 bases). CDR1 is MRHNA and CDR2 is SNTAGT in the germline V gene. This CDR3 is 14 amino acids long. The CDR3 region has the DNA TGTGCGACCTCTGAGAGCGGGAGCACAGATACGCAGTATTTT. It translates to CATSESGSTDTQYF.